This T cell receptor beta chain stems from a study of cytomegalovirus exposure and HLA in healthy donors. Points from the study as a whole: A missense DCLRE1C variant was associated with V- and J-gene trimming of TCR beta chains in a later analysis, and an independent cohort replicated the association. The productive fraction for most TCR beta V segments was about 87% or about 30% in an earlier analysis.

Germline V gives CDR1 MNHEY, CDR2 SVGAGI. The length of the CDR3 is 12 residues. V lost 5 bases and J lost 4, with 8 bases in between. As regards this clone: What it binds is unknown.

Primers: 60 Vbeta forward and 13 Jbeta reverse. This table comes from immunoSEQ multiplex PCR, and its TCRdb copy is limited to in-frame clones, with some not included. The table shows 65,000 to 90,000 clones, with around 75% occurring only once. The TCR was taken from a man between 40 and 49 years old in good health and CMV-seronegative. The chain carries TRBV6-5 and TRBJ1-1; D is undetermined. Sequencing was performed on PBMCs. The CDR3 loop is CASSPPITEAFF. In DNA, the CDR3 is TGTGCCAGCAGTCCTCCTATCACTGAAGCTTTCTTT.